The present T cell receptor (beta chain) was sequenced within a study of glioma-infiltrating T cells after dendritic cell vaccination. Germline CDR1 SNHLY, CDR2 FYNNEI. This CDR3 comprises 17 residues. Trimming removed 6 bases at V and 1 base at J, with 20 bases between. Using immunoSEQ multiplex PCR, the repertoire was profiled, and TCRdb retains in-frame clones only, with some absent. The profile covers 95,000 to 110,000 clones, with 81% appearing a single time and roughly 12% taken by the ten largest. This clone appeared a few times. The clonotype originates from a human donor with glioblastoma. The rearrangement links TRBV2 to TRBJ2-3; the D gene is possibly TRBD2 (7 bases). The sample was blood, taken before dendritic cell vaccination. In DNA form, the CDR3 reads TGTGCCAGCAGAAGTGGCGGGGGCTTACGCGGCACAGATACGCAGTATTTT. Encoded protein: CASRSGGGLRGTDTQYF.